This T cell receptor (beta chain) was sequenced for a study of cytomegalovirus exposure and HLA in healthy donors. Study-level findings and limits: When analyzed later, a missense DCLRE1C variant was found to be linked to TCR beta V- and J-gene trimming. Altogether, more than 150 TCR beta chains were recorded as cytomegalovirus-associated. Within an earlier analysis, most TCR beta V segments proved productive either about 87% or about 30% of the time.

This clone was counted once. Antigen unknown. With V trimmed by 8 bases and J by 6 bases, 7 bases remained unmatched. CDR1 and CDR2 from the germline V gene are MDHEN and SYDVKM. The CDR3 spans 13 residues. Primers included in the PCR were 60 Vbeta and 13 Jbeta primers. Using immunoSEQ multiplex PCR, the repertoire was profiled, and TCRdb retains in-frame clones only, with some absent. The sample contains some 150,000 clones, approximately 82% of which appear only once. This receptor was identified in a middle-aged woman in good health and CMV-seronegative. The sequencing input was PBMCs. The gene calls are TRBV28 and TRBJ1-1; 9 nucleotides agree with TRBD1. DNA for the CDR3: TGTGCCAGCCCGGGACAGGGAGAGTCTGAAGCTTTCTTT. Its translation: CASPGQGESEAFF.